The present TCR beta chain was sequenced within a study of blood T cell repertoires in COVID-19. Study background: In each case, the material was cDNA or gDNA derived from T cells, B-cell-depleted T cells, or PBMCs.

Looked up from germline, CDR1 is SGDLS and CDR2 is YYNGEE. The ends lost 0 bases at V and 3 bases at J; junction bases unmatched: 8. The CDR3 runs 18 residues. Original data processing: Estimated nucleated cell counts came from reference gene primer amplification. Some clones are missing from TCRdb's copy, which holds only in-frame ones; the method was immunoSEQ multiplex PCR. D and trimming come from the DNA, and the V and J calls and clone size come from that table. The sample records about 77,000 clones, around 69% being singletons. The sequence was obtained from a man between 65 and 85 years old with active or convalescent COVID-19. Input material: peripheral blood. The chain carries TRBV9 and TRBJ2-1; 11 bases line up with TRBD2. The CDR3 bases are TGTGCCAGCAGCGTAGGGGCTAGCGGGGGGTCCAACTACAATGAGCAGTTCTTC. As protein: CASSVGASGGSNYNEQFF.